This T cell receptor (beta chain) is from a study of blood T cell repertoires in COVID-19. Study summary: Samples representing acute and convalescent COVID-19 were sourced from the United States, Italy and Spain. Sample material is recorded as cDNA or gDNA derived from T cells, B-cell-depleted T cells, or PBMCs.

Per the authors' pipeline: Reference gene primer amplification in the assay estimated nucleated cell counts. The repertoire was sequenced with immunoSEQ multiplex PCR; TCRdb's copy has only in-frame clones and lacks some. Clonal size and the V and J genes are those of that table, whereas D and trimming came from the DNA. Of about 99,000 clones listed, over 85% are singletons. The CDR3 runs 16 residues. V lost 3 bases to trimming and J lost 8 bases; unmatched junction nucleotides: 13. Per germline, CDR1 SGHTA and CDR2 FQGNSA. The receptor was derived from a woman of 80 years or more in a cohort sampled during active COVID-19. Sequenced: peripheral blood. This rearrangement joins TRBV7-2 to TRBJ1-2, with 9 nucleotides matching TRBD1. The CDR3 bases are TGTGCCAGCAGCTTTTACACCGACAGGGGGGGAGGGGGCTACACCTTC. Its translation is CASSFYTDRGGGGYTF.